The text below deals with one T cell receptor (beta chain). What it recognizes is unknown. Repertoires were generated with immunoSEQ multiplex PCR, while TCRdb's copy carries only in-frame clones and drops some. The table shows under 2,500,000 clones, with under 97% occurring only once. The data derive from a study of shared clonotypes between healthy human individuals. The wider study: Two women and three men aged 18 to 49 served as donors.

Study results and limitations: Sequencing depth was expected to affect clonotype sharing among donors. Exclusively blood specimens were collected; tissue repertoires likely differ. When compared with the clonotypes that were shared by all four sorted-subset donors, the non-shared clonotypes turned out to have lower generation probabilities.

The specimen was naive CD4+ T cells sorted from blood. Subset noted: CD45RA+ positively selected. This receptor was obtained from a man aged 18 to 29 in good health.

This CDR3 is CASSDRDRLAKNIQYF. The CDR3 DNA is TGTGCCAGCAGTGATCGGGACCGTCTAGCCAAAAACATTCAGTACTTC. This chain uses TRBV6-1 with TRBJ2-4; D is perhaps TRBD1 or TRBD2 (5 bases each). Trimming stripped 3 bases from V and 0 bases from J, with 12 bases between. CDR3 length equals 16 residues. Germline values: CDR1 MNHNS, CDR2 SASEGT.